This T cell receptor beta chain was sequenced in a study of beta chain features in type 1 diabetes. The CDR3 contains 13 residues. J was trimmed by 3 bases and V by 8 bases; bases with no gene match: 0. Germline assignment: CDR1 ENHRY and CDR2 SYGVKD. As every portion of the isolated RNA was reverse transcribed, the sequencing read expressed TCRB transcripts. Profiling relied on immunoSEQ multiplex PCR, and the TCRdb table lists in-frame clones only, not all of them. This table holds about 60,000 clones, around 63% found once. The V gene is TRBV10-3, the J gene TRBJ2-2; TRBD1 aligns across 10 bases. This TCR derives from a woman in her late teens or twenties in good health. Specimen: Tregs from blood. Written as DNA, the CDR3 is TGTGCCATCGGACAGGGGGACACCGGGGAGCTGTTTTTT. This codes for CAIGQGDTGELFF.